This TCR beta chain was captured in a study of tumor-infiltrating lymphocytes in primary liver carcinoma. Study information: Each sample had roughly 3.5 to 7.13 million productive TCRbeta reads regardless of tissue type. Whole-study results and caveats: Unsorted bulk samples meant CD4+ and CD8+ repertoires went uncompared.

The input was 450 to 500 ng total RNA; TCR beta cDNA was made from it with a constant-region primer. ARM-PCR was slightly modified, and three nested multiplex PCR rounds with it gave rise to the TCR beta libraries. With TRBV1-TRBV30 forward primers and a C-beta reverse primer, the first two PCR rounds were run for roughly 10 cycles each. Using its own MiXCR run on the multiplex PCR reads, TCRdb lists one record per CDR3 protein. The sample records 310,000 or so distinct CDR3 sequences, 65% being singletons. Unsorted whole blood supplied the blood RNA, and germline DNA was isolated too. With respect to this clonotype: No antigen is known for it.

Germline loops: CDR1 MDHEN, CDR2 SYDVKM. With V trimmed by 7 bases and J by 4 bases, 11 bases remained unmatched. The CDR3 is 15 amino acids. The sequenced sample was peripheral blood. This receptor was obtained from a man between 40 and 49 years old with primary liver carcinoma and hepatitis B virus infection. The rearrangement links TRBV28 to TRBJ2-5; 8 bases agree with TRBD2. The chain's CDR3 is CASKRGSGNLETQYF. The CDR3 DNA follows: TGTGCCAGCAAAAGGGGTAGCGGGAATTTAGAGACCCAGTACTTC.